These T cell receptor beta chains were read from a single sample in a study of follicular helper T cells after annual influenza vaccination. The repertoire was sequenced with immunoSEQ multiplex PCR; TCRdb's copy has only in-frame clones and lacks some. The sample consists of over 14,000 clones, approximately 88% of them appearing once. Specimen: CXCR5+ CD38- circulating T follicular helper cells from blood, collected 7 days after influenza vaccination. The receptor set was obtained from an adult who received the influenza vaccine. The CDR3 runs from the conserved cysteine through the conserved F or W. A D gene is named only where the DNA matches it firmly. Some rows have no size entry. The others give once, few or many, or a class for an expanded clone.

j_call	clone_size	v_call	d_call	cdr3_nt	cdr3_aa
TRBJ1-1	.	TRBV30	TRBD1	TGTGCCTGGATCCCCGGGACAGGGGAGAACACTGAAGCTTTCTTT	CAWIPGTGENTEAFF
TRBJ1-2	once	TRBV28	.	TGTGCCAGCAGTTGGACAGATGGCTACACCTTC	CASSWTDGYTF
TRBJ2-6	.	TRBV6-1	.	TGTGCCAGCAGTGATCAGGGGGGTGGTGGGGCCAACGTCCTGACTTTC	CASSDQGGGGANVLTF
TRBJ1-2	.	TRBV6-1	.	TGTGCCAGCAGGATACAGGAAGCTAACTATGGCTACACCTTC	CASRIQEANYGYTF
TRBJ2-5	.	TRBV5-1	TRBD1	TGCGCCAGCAGCTTGACAGGGGCGGAGACCCAGTACTTC	CASSLTGAETQYF
TRBJ2-7	.	TRBV6-4	TRBD1	TGTGCCAGCAGTGACGTCGGGGACAGGGTCCCCTACGAGCAGTACTTC	CASSDVGDRVPYEQYF
TRBJ1-6	.	TRBV27	.	TGTGCCAGCAGTTTCGGGTTAAATTCACCCCTCCACTTT	CASSFGLNSPLHF
TRBJ2-1	few	TRBV6-5	TRBD2	TGTGCCAGCACCTCGGGGACTAGCAATGAGCAGTTCTTC	CASTSGTSNEQFF
TRBJ1-3	.	TRBV15	TRBD1	TGTGCCACCCAACAGGGGAGAGGCTCTGGAAACACCATATATTTT	CATQQGRGSGNTIYF
TRBJ2-1	.	TRBV4-2	.	TGTGCCAGCAGCCGTGAGGAGGACCCCTACAATGAGCAGTTCTTC	CASSREEDPYNEQFF
TRBJ2-3	.	TRBV7-9	TRBD2	TGTGCCAGCACCAATTTTGGGACTAGCGGGGGGGATGCAGATACGCAGTATTTT	CASTNFGTSGGDADTQYF
TRBJ1-2	.	TRBV30	TRBD1	TGTGCCTGGAGGCCCCGACAGGGGGCTCGATATGGCTACACCTTC	CAWRPRQGARYGYTF
TRBJ1-1	.	TRBV7-3	.	TGTGCCAGCAGCTTATACAGGGCAACTGAAGCTTTCTTT	CASSLYRATEAFF
TRBJ2-6	.	TRBV19	TRBD1	TGTGCCAGTAAGACAGGGGAAGGGGCCAACGTCCTGACTTTC	CASKTGEGANVLTF
TRBJ2-3	.	TRBV2	TRBD2	TGTGCCAGCAGTGAAATAGGGAAGACTAGCGGGGGGGATAATATGCAGTATTTT	CASSEIGKTSGGDNMQYF
TRBJ2-3	.	TRBV19	.	TGTGCCAGTAGTATCTCAGGGGTGCCAGATACGCAGTATTTT	CASSISGVPDTQYF
TRBJ2-5	once	TRBV5-8	TRBD2	TGTGCCAGCAGCCCTAGGACTAGCGGGGGTGAAGAGACCCAGTACTTC	CASSPRTSGGEETQYF
TRBJ1-1	few	TRBV15	TRBD1	TGTGCCACCAGCCCAGCGGGACAGGGGGTCCGCGAAGCTTTCTTT	CATSPAGQGVREAFF
TRBJ1-1	.	TRBV6-1	TRBD1	TGTGCCAGCAAGACAGGGGGGACAGGGGTTACTGAAGCTTTCTTT	CASKTGGTGVTEAFF
TRBJ2-1	.	TRBV6-1	.	TGTGCCAGCAAGCATCCAACGGCCTACAATGAGCAGTTCTTC	CASKHPTAYNEQFF
TRBJ2-7	.	TRBV18	TRBD1	TGTGCCAGCTCCCCCGGGACAGCATCCTACGAGCAGTACTTC	CASSPGTASYEQYF
TRBJ2-7	.	TRBV7-8	TRBD1	TGTGCCAGCAGCTTCCGACAGGGAATAAGGACCTACGAGCAGTACTTC	CASSFRQGIRTYEQYF
TRBJ2-7	once	TRBV29-1	.	TGCAGCATCATCGGTGGGGCGGAAAAACCCTCCTACGAGCAGTACTTC	CSIIGGAEKPSYEQYF
TRBJ2-7	.	TRBV28	.	TGTGCCAGCAGTTTAGGTGGGGAGAGGGCCTACGAGCAGTACTTC	CASSLGGERAYEQYF
TRBJ2-7	.	TRBV7-2	TRBD2	TGTGCCAGCAGCTTAGGGCTAGCGGGGGGGGCCTACGAGCAGTACTTC	CASSLGLAGGAYEQYF
TRBJ1-1	once	TRBV27	.	TGTGCCAGCAGTTTGGGCTCGATGAACACTGAAGCTTTCTTT	CASSLGSMNTEAFF
TRBJ1-2	.	TRBV6-5	.	TGTGCCAGCAGGAAAACAGGTGGCTACACCTTC	CASRKTGGYTF
TRBJ2-3	.	TRBV10-3	TRBD1	TGTGCCATCAGGCCGGGGACAGGGGAGACAGATACGCAGTATTTT	CAIRPGTGETDTQYF
TRBJ2-1	.	TRBV2	TRBD1	TGTGCCAGCAGTGAGGACAGGTCAACCTTCAATGAGCAGTTCTTC	CASSEDRSTFNEQFF
TRBJ2-7	.	TRBV7-9	TRBD2	TGTGCCAGCAGTTACTCCACTAGCGGGGAGTACTTC	CASSYSTSGEYF
TRBJ1-1	few	TRBV19	.	TGTGCCAGTATCCTTTCCGGGGTCATGAACACTGAAGCTTTCTTT	CASILSGVMNTEAFF
TRBJ1-5	.	TRBV7-2	TRBD1	TGTGCCAGCAGCCTGACAGGGAGTCAGCCCCAGCATTTT	CASSLTGSQPQHF
TRBJ1-4	.	TRBV30	TRBD1	TGTGCCTGGGGTAGGGACAGAGTTAATGAAAAACTGTTTTTT	CAWGRDRVNEKLFF
TRBJ2-1	.	TRBV9	.	TGTGCCAGCAGCGTAGAAGGGGGAGGGGGAGAGCAGTTCTTC	CASSVEGGGGEQFF
TRBJ1-2	.	TRBV5-1	.	TGCGCCAGCAGCTTGGGTTGGGGCAGCTATGGCTACACCTTC	CASSLGWGSYGYTF
TRBJ2-3	.	TRBV18	.	TGTGCCAGCTCACCTGGACAGATCACAGATACGCAGTATTTT	CASSPGQITDTQYF
TRBJ1-1	.	TRBV5-1	.	TGCGCCAGCAGCCTCGGGGGGAGAGCTGAAGCTTTCTTT	CASSLGGRAEAFF
TRBJ1-5	.	TRBV28	TRBD1	TGTGCCAGCAGTTTGGGGACAGGGGCTCTCCGGCCCCAGCATTTT	CASSLGTGALRPQHF
TRBJ1-1	.	TRBV7-8	.	TGTGCCAGCAGCCTAAGGACATTCAACACTGAAGCTTTCTTT	CASSLRTFNTEAFF
TRBJ2-6	.	TRBV5-1	TRBD1	TGCGCCAGCAGCTTGGAACGGACAGGGCCCTCTGGGGCCAACGTCCTGACTTTC	CASSLERTGPSGANVLTF
TRBJ2-7	.	TRBV7-8	TRBD1	TGTGCCAGCAGCTTAGTCGGGACAGGGAATGTATACGAGCAGTACTTC	CASSLVGTGNVYEQYF
TRBJ2-4	.	TRBV5-1	.	TGCGCCAGCAGCTTGGCTCAGGGGTCCAAAAACATTCAGTACTTC	CASSLAQGSKNIQYF
TRBJ2-2	.	TRBV19	TRBD1	TGTGCCGTACATCCCGACAGGGTCGGGACCGGGGAGCTGTTTTTT	CAVHPDRVGTGELFF
TRBJ2-7	.	TRBV30	.	TGTGCCTGGAGAAGAGGGAGGTCCGATATCGAACTTTACGAGCAGTACTTC	CAWRRGRSDIELYEQYF
TRBJ2-7	.	TRBV5-1	.	TGCGCCAGCAGCTCTCAGGGGCCAAGCTACGAGCAGTACTTC	CASSSQGPSYEQYF
TRBJ2-5	once	TRBV28	TRBD2	TGTGCCAGCAGTCACCGGGTAGCGGGGGGTGGAGAGACCCAGTACTTC	CASSHRVAGGGETQYF
TRBJ1-1	few	TRBV30	.	TGTGCCTGGAGTCTGATCGAGGAGAGGGTGTTT	CAWSLIEERVF
TRBJ1-6	few	TRBV9	TRBD1	TGTGCCAGCAGCGCGGGACAGGGCCGTTTACAAGGGCCCCTCCACTTT	CASSAGQGRLQGPLHF
TRBJ2-2	.	TRBV10-1	TRBD1	TGCGCCAGCAGCCGGGACAGAGACACCGGGGAGCTGTTTTTT	CASSRDRDTGELFF
TRBJ1-5	.	TRBV6-1	.	TGTGCCAGCAGTTCACAGGCAGATAGCAATCAGCCCCAGCATTTT	CASSSQADSNQPQHF
TRBJ1-1	.	TRBV6-6	.	TGTGCCAGCACCCACAGGAGCACTGAAGCTTTCTTT	CASTHRSTEAFF
TRBJ2-7	.	TRBV28	TRBD1	TGTGCCAGCAGTCCTCCGGGACAGGGGGGAGACGAGCAGTACTTC	CASSPPGQGGDEQYF
TRBJ2-5	.	TRBV6-1	TRBD2	TGTGCCAGCAGTGCTGGCGGGGGTTCGTCCCAGTACTTC	CASSAGGGSSQYF